This TCR beta chain is from a study of CD8 T cells in Susac syndrome. The RNA input was about 0.45 to 1 ug, and it was reverse transcribed with random hexamers. TCRdb redid the calling of the immunoSEQ multiplex PCR reads with MiXCR, one entry per CDR3 protein. This table has around 190,000 distinct CDR3 sequences, about 95% appearing once. Blood CD8+ and CD4+ T cells underwent high-throughput TCR beta sequencing. Healthy donors acted as controls, with matching for age and sex. Germline V CDR1 and CDR2: SGHVS, FQNEAQ. The CDR3 contains 19 residues. V was clipped by 1 base and J by 1 base, with 23 bases between them.

Sequenced: CD4+ T cells from PBMCs. The TCR originated in a human donor in good health. This chain uses TRBV7-8 with TRBJ2-7, with D possibly being TRBD2 (5 bases). The CDR3 here is CASSLDSVVFRGTSYEQYF. The DNA of the CDR3 is TGTGCCAGCAGCTTAGATTCGGTTGTCTTCCGGGGTACATCCTACGAGCAGTACTTC.